These 32 T cell receptor beta chains came from one sample sequenced in a study of radiation and T cells in renal cell carcinoma. Here immunoSEQ multiplex PCR was the method, and the copy in TCRdb shows in-frame clones only, minus some. Of 50,000 to 75,000 clones listed, over 70% are singletons. Time point meaning: baseline pretreatment blood. As for treatment: 15 Gy SBRT to primary tumor, nephrectomy 4 weeks later. Material: blood, obtained from a patient whose treatment included radiotherapy and nephrectomy. The source of these receptors is a man aged 55 to 70 with renal cell carcinoma.

V gene TRBV6-5 combines with J gene TRBJ1-1; D remains unclear. The CDR3 has 13 amino acids. With 6 bases removed from V and 0 bases from J, the gap between germline ends came to 8 bases. Germline V CDR1 and CDR2: MNHEY, SVGAGI. The CDR3 loop reads CASRRGVNTEAFF. DNA for the CDR3: TGTGCCAGCAGACGCGGAGTGAACACTGAAGCTTTCTTT.

A few counts support this clone. This sequence joins TRBV6-6 and TRBJ1-3, with a tentative D call TRBD1 (5 bases). The CDR3 is made up of 14 amino acids. V shed 10 bases and J shed 0 bases, with 13 bases lying between them. Germline V gives CDR1 MNHNY, CDR2 SVGAGI (reference sequence). The CDR3 reads CATRPRGSGNTIYF. Here the CDR3 DNA reads TGTGCCACCAGGCCAAGGGGCTCTGGAAACACCATATATTTT.

The chain has TRBV19 and TRBJ1-2; 9 bases are a match to TRBD1. Germline trimming cut 6 bases from V and 3 bases from J; bases unmatched to any gene: 5. Germline V gene lookup returns CDR1 LNHDA and CDR2 SQIVND (reference sequence). The CDR3 covers 14 residues. Here the CDR3 DNA reads TGTGCCAGTAGGACAGGGGGTAGGGACTATGGCTACACCTTC. It encodes CASRTGGRDYGYTF. The full variable domain, its missing parts supplied by reference TRBV19 and TRBJ1-2, is DGGITQSPKYLFRKEGQNVTLSCEQNLNHDAMYWYRQDPGQGLRLIYYSQIVNDFQKGDIAEGYSVSREKKESFPLTVTSAQKNPTAFYLCASRTGGRDYGYTFGSGTRLTVV.

The chain has TRBV2 and TRBJ2-5; D is perhaps TRBD2 (6 bases). Germline-derived CDR1 and CDR2 are SNHLY and FYNNEI. The V gene lost 8 bases and the J gene lost 5 bases, with 18 bases spanning the gap. The CDR3 is made up of 14 amino acids. The CDR3: CASRGLPSGETQYF. CDR3 DNA sequence: TGTGCCAGCCGTGGACTACCTTCGGGGGAGACCCAGTACTTC. Variable domain in full (rest from reference TRBV2 and TRBJ2-5): EPEVTQTPSHQVTQMGQEVILRCVPISNHLYFYWYRQILGQKVEFLVSFYNNEISEKSEIFDDQFSVERPDGSNFTLKIRSTKLEDSAMYFCASRGLPSGETQYFGPGTRLLVL.

This sequence joins TRBV6-6 and TRBJ2-7; TRBD2 aligns across 13 bases. The CDR3 has 16 amino acids. The junction had 4 bases not matched to a gene; V was cut back by 0 bases and J by 5 bases. Germline V gene data show CDR1 as MNHNY and CDR2 as SVGAGI (reference sequence). DNA of the CDR3: TGTGCCAGCAGTTACTCTGGGACTAGCGGGGAAAACGAGCAGTACTTC. This encodes CASSYSGTSGENEQYF.

The chain carries TRBV5-1 and TRBJ2-2; 9 bases line up with TRBD2. With V trimmed by 4 bases and J by 3 bases, 16 bases remained unmatched. Germline V gene data show CDR1 as SGHRS and CDR2 as YFSETQ. The CDR3 covers 19 residues. The CDR3 DNA follows: TGCGCCAGCAGCCCATCGGGGGCGCGGACTAGCGCTTACACCGGGGAGCTGTTTTTT. Translating gives CASSPSGARTSAYTGELFF. The whole variable domain, remainder taken from reference TRBV5-1 and TRBJ2-2, is KAGVTQTPRYLIKTRGQQVTLSCSPISGHRSVSWYQQTPGQGLQFLFEYFSETQRNKGNFPGRFSGRQFSNSRSEMNVSTLELGDSALYLCASSPSGARTSAYTGELFFGEGSRLTVL.

V gene TRBV27 combines with J gene TRBJ2-5; no definite D call. The CDR3 has 16 residues. Germline CDR1 reads MNHEY; CDR2 reads SMNVEV (reference sequence). V was shortened by 10 bases and J by 3 bases, with 24 bases between the two germline ends. CDR3 sequence (DNA): TGTGCCACCGCATCCCCTGGCCGGCTTACGGAAGAGACCCAGTACTTC. Amino acids: CATASPGRLTEETQYF.

This clone was detected once. This chain uses TRBV27 with TRBJ2-1; TRBD2 matches at 14 bases. CDR3 length: 18 amino acids. The V gene's germline CDR1 is MNHEY and CDR2 SMNVEV (reference sequence). Trimming cost V 5 bases and J 8 bases; bases outside gene matches: 14. The CDR3 DNA reads as TGTGCCAGCAGTGGTATTAGACTAGCGGGAGGGCCGGAGGATGAGCAGTTCTTC. It specifies CASSGIRLAGGPEDEQFF.

The V and J genes are TRBV18 and TRBJ1-1; D ambiguous. This CDR3 is 15 amino acids long. The germline V and J ends were trimmed by 6 bases and 2 bases, with 16 bases remaining between them. The germline V gene encodes CDR1 KGHSH and CDR2 LQKENI. The CDR3 is CASSNLGGDNTEAFF. In DNA form, the CDR3 reads TGTGCCAGCTCGAACCTGGGAGGTGATAACACTGAAGCTTTCTTT.

The sample holds one count of this clone. DNA for the CDR3: TGTGCCACCAGCAGAACGATCGGGGAGGGGCCCTCCTACGAGCAGTACTTC. This gives the protein CATSRTIGEGPSYEQYF. The chain links TRBV15 to TRBJ2-7, with TRBD2 matching 7 bases. The germline V gene has CDR1 LNHNV and CDR2 YYDKDF (reference sequence). V shed 2 bases, J shed 0 bases, and the junction held 10 bases outside the gene matches. There are 17 residues in the CDR3.

The V gene is TRBV5-1, the J gene TRBJ1-6; perhaps TRBD1 as D (6 bases). Germline loops: CDR1 SGHRS, CDR2 YFSETQ. Trimming removed 0 bases at V and 4 bases at J, with 11 bases between. The CDR3 consists of 16 residues. The CDR3 here is CASSLDRADYNSPLHF. DNA for the CDR3: TGCGCCAGCAGCTTGGACAGGGCCGATTATAATTCACCCCTCCACTTT. The full variable domain, in which reference TRBV5-1 and TRBJ1-6 provide the parts outside the CDR3, is KAGVTQTPRYLIKTRGQQVTLSCSPISGHRSVSWYQQTPGQGLQFLFEYFSETQRNKGNFPGRFSGRQFSNSRSEMNVSTLELGDSALYLCASSLDRADYNSPLHFGNGTRLTVT.

Here the CDR3 reads CASSVTRLAGVTDTQYF. The CDR3 DNA is TGCGCCAGCAGTGTAACGAGGCTAGCGGGAGTTACAGATACGCAGTATTTT. V usage is TRBV10-1 and J usage is TRBJ2-3, with 10 bases matching TRBD2. Germline lookup yields CDR1 WNHNN and CDR2 SYGVQD (reference sequence). There are 17 residues in the CDR3. J lost 3 bases, V lost 4 bases, and 10 bases had no gene match.

The chain joins TRBV2 to TRBJ2-7; D might be TRBD2 (5 bases). The CDR3 totals 14 residues. Per germline, CDR1 SNHLY and CDR2 FYNNEI. V dropped 8 bases and J dropped 0 bases, with 14 bases sitting between them. The CDR3 is CASERTSSSYEQYF. In DNA form, the CDR3 reads TGTGCCAGCGAAAGGACTTCAAGCTCCTACGAGCAGTACTTC.

This sequence joins TRBV19 and TRBJ2-3, with 9 nucleotides matching TRBD2. CDR1 and CDR2 (germline): LNHDA, SQIVND (reference sequence). The CDR3 is made up of 15 amino acids. Losses at the gene ends were 3 bases for V and 3 bases for J; bases not matched to a gene: 4. This CDR3 is CASSMTSGATDTQYF. DNA of the CDR3: TGTGCCAGTAGTATGACTAGCGGAGCTACAGATACGCAGTATTTT.

The chain uses TRBV10-3 and TRBJ2-2, with 12 nucleotides matching TRBD2. Trimming took 11 bases from V and 0 from J; bases not matched to a gene: 10. Germline V gene lookup returns CDR1 ENHRY and CDR2 SYGVKD. The CDR3 is 17 amino acids. The CDR3 nucleotides are TGTGCCGCCCGACCTGGACTAGCGGGGTCGAACACCGGGGAGCTGTTTTTT. Translating gives CAARPGLAGSNTGELFF.

CDR3 nucleotide sequence: TGTGCCAGCAGCTTAGAGGGTTCAGGCATGAGTGAGCAGTTCTTC. Translated, it gives CASSLEGSGMSEQFF. The chain has TRBV11-2 and TRBJ2-1; D remains unclear. The CDR3 runs to 15 residues. Germline lookup yields CDR1 SGHAT and CDR2 FQNNGV. Deletions cut 0 bases from V and 9 bases from J, with 15 bases between.

The chain carries TRBV18 and TRBJ1-5; 7 bases are shared with TRBD1. Germline V lookup: CDR1 KGHSH, CDR2 LQKENI. The CDR3 sequence is 16 residues long. V lost 3 bases, J lost 6 bases, and 11 bases stayed unmatched. CDR3: CASSPAGTARGQPQHF. The CDR3 DNA is TGTGCCAGCTCACCCGCCGGGACAGCGAGGGGTCAGCCCCAGCATTTT.

The CDR3 DNA reads TGTGCCAGCAGCTTCTCCCAGGGGACTCACGAGACCCAGTACTTC. It is translated as CASSFSQGTHETQYF. V and J are TRBV11-3 and TRBJ2-5; D may match TRBD1 or TRBD2 (6 bases each). This CDR3 region has 15 residues. Germline CDR1 SGHNT, CDR2 YENEEA. V gave up 3 bases and J gave up 5 bases, with 16 bases separating them.

The chain carries TRBV4-3 and TRBJ1-2; 8 positions match TRBD1. Unmatched junction bases numbered 6, after V lost 3 bases and J lost 6 bases. This CDR3 contains 14 residues. Germline V lookup: CDR1 LGHNA, CDR2 YSLEER. CDR3 protein: CASSHTGGSNGYTF. DNA for the CDR3: TGCGCCAGCAGCCACACAGGGGGATCGAATGGCTACACCTTC.

The chain has TRBV10-2 and TRBJ1-5; D is perhaps TRBD1 (5 bases). The germline CDR1 and CDR2 sequences are WSHSY and SAAADI. The ends were cut back, 2 bases at V and 3 bases at J, with 14 bases in the middle. The CDR3 consists of 16 residues. The CDR3 coding sequence is TGCGCCAGCAGTGAGCCGTACCAGGGCCTCAATCAGCCCCAGCATTTT. Amino acids: CASSEPYQGLNQPQHF.

The rearrangement joins TRBV5-4 to TRBJ2-3; D may be TRBD1 or TRBD2 (5 bases each). The CDR3 totals 15 residues. Between the trimmed V and J ends, which lost 3 bases and 6 bases, there was a span of 17 bases. Germline CDR1 and CDR2: SGHNT and YYREEE (reference sequence). CDR3 sequence (DNA): TGTGCCAGCAGCTCGAATTTGGTGTGGGGGGATACGCAGTATTTT. Translating gives CASSSNLVWGDTQYF.

The chain has TRBV7-2 and TRBJ2-2, with D perhaps TRBD1 or TRBD2 (7 bases each). Germline values: CDR1 SGHTA, CDR2 FQGNSA. Trimming stripped 7 bases from V and 0 bases from J, with 15 bases between. CDR3 length equals 16 residues. The CDR3 region is CASTSQGGTNTGELFF. The CDR3 DNA sequence: TGTGCCAGCACCTCCCAGGGGGGGACGAACACCGGGGAGCTGTTTTTT.

The chain uses TRBV7-9 and TRBJ2-7; TRBD1 matches 7 bases. Germline V CDR1 and CDR2: SEHNR, FQNEAQ (reference sequence). The CDR3 loop spans 14 amino acids. The J segment lost 3 bases and the V segment lost 3 bases, leaving 5 bases of the junction unmatched. CDR3 residues: CASSFRTGVYEQYV. CDR3 bases: TGTGCCAGCAGCTTCCGGACAGGAGTCTACGAGCAGTACGTC.

The chain is built from TRBV5-1 and TRBJ1-4, with 12 bases that match TRBD1. The CDR3 runs to 17 residues. CDR1 is SGHRS, CDR2 YFSETQ, per germline. Trimming cost V 0 bases and J 8 bases; bases outside gene matches: 8. The CDR3 nucleotides read TGCGCCAGCAGCTTGGCGGGGACAGGGGGCGCCAGGGAAAAACTGTTTTTT. Amino acid sequence: CASSLAGTGGAREKLFF.

This clone was recorded a few times. The chain recombines TRBV25-1 with TRBJ2-5, with 9 bases that match TRBD2. This CDR3 comprises 16 residues. The germline V gene has CDR1 MGHDK and CDR2 SYGVNS. V gave up 1 base and J gave up 3 bases; unmatched junction bases: 6. As DNA, the CDR3 is TGTGCCAGCAGTGAATCTGGCGGGGGGGCCAAAGAGACCCAGTACTTC. Its protein is CASSESGGGAKETQYF. Drawing the rest from reference TRBV25-1 and TRBJ2-5, the complete variable domain is EADIYQTPRYLVIGTGKKITLECSQTMGHDKMYWYQQDPGMELHLIHYSYGVNSTEKGDLSSESTVSRIRTEHFPLTLESARPSHTSQYLCASSESGGGAKETQYFGPGTRLLVL.

This chain connects TRBV6-1 to TRBJ2-3; D uncertain. CDR1 and CDR2 from the germline V gene are MNHNS and SASEGT. The CDR3 length is 13 residues. V lost 6 bases and J 2 bases, leaving 9 bases between the germline ends. The CDR3 protein is CASRSWLTDTQYF. The CDR3 DNA reads TGTGCCAGCAGGTCTTGGCTCACAGATACGCAGTATTTT.

The chain employs TRBV6-1 and TRBJ2-6; D not resolved. CDR3 length equals 14 residues. V was trimmed by 7 bases and J by 2 bases, leaving 9 bases between them. CDR1 is MNHNS, CDR2 SASEGT, per germline. The CDR3 sequence: CASTVRAGANVLTF. The CDR3 DNA sequence: TGTGCCAGCACCGTACGGGCTGGGGCCAACGTCCTGACTTTC.

CDR3 sequence: CASSRDRSHGYTF. DNA of the CDR3: TGTGCCAGCAGCCGGGACAGAAGCCATGGCTACACCTTC. The J gene is TRBJ1-2, the V gene TRBV11-2; 7 bases are shared with TRBD1. Germline V gene data show CDR1 as SGHAT and CDR2 as FQNNGV. The V segment lost 5 bases and the J segment 6 bases; nucleotides outside the gene matches: 6. There are 13 residues in the CDR3.

The chain links TRBV7-9 to TRBJ1-6; the match to TRBD1 covers 9 bases. J was trimmed by 7 bases and V by 10 bases; bases with no gene match: 5. The CDR3 runs to 13 residues. Germline V gene data show CDR1 as SEHNR and CDR2 as FQNEAQ (reference sequence). CDR3 nucleotides: TGTGCCACCCAGACAGGGGGAAATTCACCCCTCCACTTT. Amino acids: CATQTGGNSPLHF.

This chain uses TRBV7-2 with TRBJ2-2, with D hard to call. Per the germline V gene, CDR1 is SGHTA and CDR2 is FQGNSA. This CDR3 is 13 amino acids long. V gave up 1 base and J gave up 6 bases, with 6 bases separating them. CDR3 protein: CASSLDSAGELFF. CDR3 nucleotides: TGTGCCAGCAGCTTAGATAGTGCCGGGGAGCTGTTTTTT.

The V and J genes are TRBV27 and TRBJ2-1; TRBD1 is a possible D gene (6 bases). CDR1 is MNHEY and CDR2 is SMNVEV in the germline V gene (reference sequence). CDR3 length equals 13 residues. V gave up 5 bases and J gave up 9 bases, with 14 bases separating them. CDR3 region: CASSLHRDGEQFF. CDR3 nucleotides: TGTGCCAGCAGTCTCCACAGGGACGGTGAGCAGTTCTTC.

This clone was seen more than once but under ten times. The DNA of the CDR3 is TGTGCCAGCAGCCTGGACAGGGGGTCGGCACCCCTCCACTTT. Translating gives CASSLDRGSAPLHF. The chain employs TRBV16 and TRBJ1-6; 10 bases align to TRBD1. There are 14 residues in the CDR3. With 4 bases clipped from V and 11 bases from J, the junction kept 5 bases outside the gene matches. The V gene's germline CDR1 is KGHSY and CDR2 FQNENV.